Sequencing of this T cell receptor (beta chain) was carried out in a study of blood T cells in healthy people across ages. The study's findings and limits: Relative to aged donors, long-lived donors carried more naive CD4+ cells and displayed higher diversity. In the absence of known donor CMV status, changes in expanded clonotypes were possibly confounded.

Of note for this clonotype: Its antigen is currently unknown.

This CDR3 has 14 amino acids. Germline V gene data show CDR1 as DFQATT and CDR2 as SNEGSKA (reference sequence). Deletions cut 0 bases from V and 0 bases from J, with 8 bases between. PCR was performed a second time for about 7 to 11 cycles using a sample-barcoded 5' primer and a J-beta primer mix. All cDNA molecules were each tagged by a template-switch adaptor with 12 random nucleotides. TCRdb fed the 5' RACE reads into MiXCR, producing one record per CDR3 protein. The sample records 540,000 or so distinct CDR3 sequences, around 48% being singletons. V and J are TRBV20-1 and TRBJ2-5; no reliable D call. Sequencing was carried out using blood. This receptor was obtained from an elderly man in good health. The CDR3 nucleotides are TGCAGTGCTAGAGATGAACCTTACCAAGAGACCCAGTACTTC. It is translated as CSARDEPYQETQYF.